These 17 T cell receptor beta chains originate from one sample sequenced in a study of CD8 T cells in ankylosing spondylitis. Whole-study findings and limits: For ankylosing spondylitis blood, a TCR beta motif of roughly 8 highly homologous variants appeared characteristic.

TCRdb re-called the 5' RACE reads with MiXCR, one entry per CDR3 protein. The profile covers some 130,000 distinct CDR3 sequences, with roughly 17% appearing a single time and about 33% taken by the ten largest. Antigens for these TCRs are unknown. The material sequenced was blood, either unsorted or a sorted T cell fraction (not recorded which). The receptor source for this set is a male donor with ankylosing spondylitis.

This clonotype has more than one count but fewer than ten. The rearrangement uses TRBV2 and TRBJ2-7; 12 nucleotides align to TRBD2. The germline V gene has CDR1 SNHLY and CDR2 FYNNEI. V shed 2 bases, J shed 4 bases, and the junction held 9 bases outside the gene matches. The CDR3 is made up of 17 amino acids. CDR3 residues: CASSEYRLAGVGYEQYF. The CDR3, as DNA: TGTGCCAGCAGTGAATATAGACTAGCGGGGGTTGGGTACGAGCAGTACTTC.

This clonotype came up many times. V gene TRBV20-1 combines with J gene TRBJ2-1; the D call may be TRBD1 or TRBD2 (5 bases each). Germline loops: CDR1 DFQATT, CDR2 SNEGSKA (reference sequence). V lost 1 base and J 0 bases, leaving 13 bases between the germline ends. This CDR3 region has 16 residues. DNA of the CDR3: TGCAGTGCTAGAGGGGACGTAGACAACTCCTACAATGAGCAGTTCTTC. Residues: CSARGDVDNSYNEQFF.

J is TRBJ2-7 and V is TRBV7-9, with D possibly TRBD2 on 6 matching bases. V was clipped by 5 bases and J by 5 bases, with 10 bases between them. Germline V CDR1 and CDR2: SEHNR, FQNEAQ (reference sequence). The length of the CDR3 is 12 residues. This chain's CDR3 is CASSAGLDEQYF. The DNA for the CDR3 is TGTGCCAGCAGCGCGGGACTGGACGAGCAGTACTTC.

Relative to its sample, this clonotype is medium-sized. The chain is built from TRBV29-1 and TRBJ1-2; D gene ambiguous. V lost 6 bases to trimming and J lost 1 base, with 6 bases between them. Germline CDR1 SQVTM, CDR2 ANQGSEA. CDR3 length: 11 residues. CDR3 in DNA: TGCAGCGTCAGATATAACTATGGCTACACCTTC. Its protein is CSVRYNYGYTF.

This clonotype is medium-sized (0.01 to 0.1%) within its sample. This chain joins TRBV4-3 and TRBJ2-1; 9 bases match TRBD2. Germline lookup yields CDR1 LGHNA and CDR2 YSLEER. This CDR3 has 16 amino acids. V dropped 0 bases and J dropped 3; count of bases not matched to a gene: 3. In DNA, the CDR3 is TGCGCCAGCAGCCAAGATAGACTAGCGGTCTACAATGAGCAGTTCTTC. Protein sequence: CASSQDRLAVYNEQFF.

This clonotype was seen more than once but under ten times. Mismatch with germline at one junction end may stem from a read error. This chain joins TRBV7-9 and TRBJ2-3; 9 bases agree with TRBD1. Germline V CDR1 and CDR2: SEHNR, FQNEAQ (reference sequence). This CDR3 is built from 14 residues. This CDR3 reads CACSWTGETDTQYF. The DNA of the CDR3 is TGTGCCTGCAGTTGGACAGGGGAGACAGATACGCAGTATTTT.

The rearrangement uses TRBV5-1 and TRBJ2-2; 15 bases are shared with TRBD2. This CDR3 is 17 amino acids long. V trimming: 3 bases; J trimming: 4 bases; junction bases outside the gene matches: 4. CDR1 and CDR2 (germline): SGHRS, YFSETQ. CDR3 bases: TGCGCCAGCAGCTCGGGACTAGCGGGAGGTTTCACCGGGGAGCTGTTTTTT. This gives the protein CASSSGLAGGFTGELFF.

Comment on this clonotype: The junction and the germline gene differ at one end; a read error may be behind it. The chain carries TRBV12-3 or TRBV12-4 and TRBJ2-2, with D tentatively TRBD1 (6 bases). The CDR3 totals 15 residues. CDR3 sequence (DNA): TGTGCCAGCAGTTTCTGGACAGATTCCACCGAGGAGCTGTTTTTT. The encoded protein is CASSFWTDSTEELFF.

A few counts support this clonotype. The chain recombines TRBV7-9 with TRBJ2-7; no clear D. V was clipped by 5 bases and J by 5 bases, with 16 bases between them. There are 14 residues in the CDR3. Germline V lookup: CDR1 SEHNR, CDR2 FQNEAQ (reference sequence). CDR3 DNA: TGTGCCAGCAGCCCCGCTTTGGGTCTCGACGAGCAGTACTTC. Its translation: CASSPALGLDEQYF.

V and J are TRBV4-1 and TRBJ2-7; 7 nucleotides match TRBD1. Germline V gene sequence: CDR1 MGHRA, CDR2 YSYEKL. With 1 base clipped from V and 2 bases from J, the junction kept 8 bases outside the gene matches. The CDR3 has 16 amino acids. The CDR3 sequence: CASSQVQGQDAYEQYF. CDR3 DNA: TGCGCCAGCAGCCAAGTCCAAGGACAGGACGCCTACGAGCAGTACTTC.

There are a few counts of this clonotype. In DNA, the CDR3 is TGTGCCAGCAGTCGCTTAGCGGGGCGCACAGATACGCAGTATTTT. Protein product: CASSRLAGRTDTQYF. V gene TRBV12-3 or TRBV12-4 combines with J gene TRBJ2-3; the match to TRBD2 covers 8 bases. This CDR3 region has 15 residues. With 5 bases clipped from V and 1 base from J, the junction kept 5 bases outside the gene matches.

This rearrangement joins TRBV7-8 to TRBJ2-1; TRBD1 might be the D (8 bases). Looked up from germline, CDR1 is SGHVS and CDR2 is FQNEAQ. This CDR3 spans 16 amino acids. Trimming stripped 5 bases from V and 5 bases from J, with 19 bases between. DNA of the CDR3: TGTGCCAGCAGCCACCCACAGGGGGGAGGGCACAATGAGCAGTTCTTC. Residues: CASSHPQGGGHNEQFF.

The rearrangement uses TRBV20-1 and TRBJ1-1, with D hard to call. From germline, CDR1 is DFQATT and CDR2 SNEGSKA (reference sequence). The CDR3 is made up of 13 amino acids. The V end lost 6 bases, the J end lost 7 bases, and 18 bases lay between the germline ends. CDR3 region: CSALSSTVLEAFF. CDR3 DNA: TGCAGTGCCCTCTCCTCAACGGTGCTTGAAGCTTTCTTT.

This clonotype has ten or more counts. This rearrangement joins TRBV12-3 or TRBV12-4 to TRBJ2-2, with D maybe TRBD2 (5 bases). The length of the CDR3 is 15 residues. Trimming cost V 6 bases and J 4 bases, with 15 bases left between them. Here the CDR3 reads CASSISSVGTGELFF. The CDR3 DNA reads as TGTGCCAGCAGCATAAGTAGCGTCGGCACCGGGGAGCTGTTTTTT.

The chain couples TRBV27 to TRBJ1-6; the match to TRBD1 covers 8 bases. V lost 5 bases, J lost 8 bases, and 11 bases stayed unmatched. Germline V CDR1 and CDR2: MNHEY, SMNVEV (reference sequence). There are 16 residues in the CDR3. CDR3 coding DNA: TGTGCCAGCAGTGGCCGCTTGGACAGGGCCCATTCACCCCTCCACTTT. This encodes CASSGRLDRAHSPLHF.

This rearrangement joins TRBV7-2 to TRBJ1-5, with D hard to call. Per germline, CDR1 SGHTA and CDR2 FQGNSA. V lost 5 bases to trimming and J lost 2 bases, with 10 bases between them. The CDR3 spans 14 residues. The CDR3 DNA reads TGTGCCAGCAGCCCCCTTCCGGGCAATCAGCCCCAGCATTTT. This encodes CASSPLPGNQPQHF.

CDR3 bases: TGTGCCAGCAGTTCCCCCGGGACGCCGAACACTGAAGCTTTCTTT. Encoded protein: CASSSPGTPNTEAFF. The chain recombines TRBV12-3 or TRBV12-4 with TRBJ1-1; D possibly corresponds to TRBD1 (5 bases). The CDR3 has 15 amino acids. Trimming took 4 bases from V and 1 from J, leaving 13 bases between them.